The 11 T cell receptor beta chains presented below share a single source sample, sequenced in a study of Ad26.COV2.S vaccination and SARS-CoV-2 variants. Treatment denoted: roughly 20 received Ad26.COV2.S at low or high dose, single or two shots; about 5 received placebo; per-sample allocation not given. Specimen acquisition occurred on day 63 following the initial vaccine or placebo injection. Repertoires were generated with immunoSEQ multiplex PCR, while TCRdb's copy carries only in-frame clones and drops some. Counted here are around 300,000 clones, about 88% occurring once; the ten biggest clones make up approximately 5.9%. Material: peripheral blood, obtained in a trial of Ad26.COV2.S vaccine versus placebo. The receptors were sampled from a person between 18 and 65 years old who received the Ad26.COV2.S COVID-19 vaccine or a placebo.

The chain is built from TRBV9 and TRBJ1-5; 7 nucleotides agree with TRBD1. The V gene end was trimmed by 7 bases and the J gene end by 5 bases; junction bases not matched to a gene: 6. Germline lookup yields CDR1 SGDLS and CDR2 YYNGEE. The CDR3 is 13 residues long. The chain's CDR3 is CASGRDSYQPQHF. CDR3 coding DNA: TGTGCCAGCGGGAGGGACAGTTATCAGCCCCAGCATTTT.

This clone was recorded only once. This chain uses TRBV6-5 with TRBJ2-3; the D is unclear. This CDR3 region has 15 residues. Deletions cut 4 bases from V and 4 bases from J, with 15 bases between. The germline CDR1 and CDR2 sequences are MNHEY and SVGAGI. The CDR3 loop is CASSSERNTADTQYF. The CDR3 DNA follows: TGTGCCAGCAGTTCGGAGAGGAATACGGCAGATACGCAGTATTTT.

The chain employs TRBV11-2 and TRBJ2-1; D not certain. V lost 0 bases and J 12 bases, leaving 12 bases between the germline ends. Germline V lookup: CDR1 SGHAT, CDR2 FQNNGV. This CDR3 comprises 13 residues. The CDR3 sequence: CASSLDLRAGQFF. The CDR3 region has the DNA TGTGCCAGCAGCTTAGATCTGCGCGCCGGGCAGTTCTTC.

The chain joins TRBV6-1 to TRBJ1-5, with D maybe TRBD1 (6 bases). V dropped 0 bases and J dropped 5 bases, with 17 bases sitting between them. The germline V gene has CDR1 MNHNS and CDR2 SASEGT. This CDR3 has 17 residues. This CDR3 reads CASSEAAGARADQPQHF. Written as DNA, the CDR3 is TGTGCCAGCAGTGAAGCGGCGGGGGCGAGGGCTGATCAGCCCCAGCATTTT.

This chain joins TRBV6-5 and TRBJ2-4; D is possibly TRBD1 (6 bases). This CDR3 spans 14 amino acids. Trimming took 6 bases from V and 1 from J, leaving 10 bases between them. From germline, CDR1 is MNHEY and CDR2 SVGAGI. CDR3 nucleotide sequence: TGTGCCAGCAGCGGTAGGGGGGCCAAAAACATTCAGTACTTC. Encoded protein: CASSGRGAKNIQYF.

The rearrangement joins TRBV20-1 to TRBJ2-4; unclear D gene. Germline values: CDR1 DFQATT, CDR2 SNEGSKA (reference sequence). The CDR3 is 13 amino acids. V was trimmed by 3 bases and J by 4 bases, leaving 10 bases between them. The CDR3 bases are TGCAGTGCTAGTGCAGGTGGGAAAAACATTCAGTACTTC. It specifies CSASAGGKNIQYF.

This clone was observed a single time. The chain couples TRBV23-1 to TRBJ2-7; 9 nucleotides agree with TRBD1. TRBV23-1 is flagged as an ORF with uncertain function. The length of the CDR3 is 16 residues. V lost 0 bases, J lost 7 bases, and 10 bases stayed unmatched. The CDR3 sequence: CASSQSTRTGASEQYF. The CDR3 DNA sequence: TGCGCCAGCAGTCAATCCACGCGGACAGGGGCGTCAGAGCAGTACTTC.

The chain is built from TRBV15 and TRBJ1-2; D is possibly TRBD1 (6 bases). The V gene's germline CDR1 is LNHNV and CDR2 YYDKDF (reference sequence). This CDR3 contains 15 residues. Trimming removed 3 bases from V and 1 base from J, with 12 bases in between. The CDR3 nucleotides read TGTGCCACCAGCAGTCCGGGACAAATTAACTATGGCTACACCTTC. Its translation is CATSSPGQINYGYTF.

The CDR3 nucleotides are TGCGCCAGCAGCCCAGGGTTACTATCCTACGAGCAGTACTTC. Translated, it gives CASSPGLLSYEQYF. V usage is TRBV4-3 and J usage is TRBJ2-7; D perhaps matches TRBD1 (5 bases). Trimming took 4 bases from V and 1 from J, leaving 11 bases between them. This CDR3 comprises 14 residues. Per the germline V gene, CDR1 is LGHNA and CDR2 is YSLEER.

J is TRBJ2-2 and V is TRBV4-2; 7 bases agree with TRBD1. Germline-derived CDR1 and CDR2 are LGHNA and YNFKEQ. CDR3 size: 14 residues. Trimming took 8 bases from V and 6 from J; bases not matched to a gene: 9. Written as DNA, the CDR3 is TGTGCCAGCGGGATCGGACAGGACGCCGGGGAGCTGTTTTTT. Amino acid sequence: CASGIGQDAGELFF.

Here the CDR3 DNA reads TGTGCCAGCACCATTGAGCAGTACTTC. Protein: CASTIEQYF. The chain combines TRBV28 with TRBJ2-7; no clear D. V shed 7 bases and J shed 7 bases, with 5 bases lying between them. The CDR3 loop spans 9 amino acids. The germline V gene encodes CDR1 MDHEN and CDR2 SYDVKM.